This T cell receptor (beta chain) was obtained from a study of T cells in Graves' hyperthyroidism and ophthalmopathy. Study details: Peripheral blood samples were taken at initial diagnosis, prior to any treatment.

Germline CDR1 is SGHTA and CDR2 is FQGTGA. This CDR3 comprises 14 residues. Trimming removed 3 bases from V and 4 bases from J, with 13 bases in between. Amplification of TCR beta CDR3 regions used RNA as the template. HTBI primers were employed in a first-round RT-PCR of the TCR CDR3. One entry per CDR3 protein, called by TCRdb with MiXCR from the multiplex PCR reads. Of some 500,000 distinct CDR3 sequences in the sample, roughly 15% are singletons; the top ten hold 29%. The chain employs TRBV7-3 and TRBJ2-7; D uncertain. Specimen: blood. The receptor was derived from a woman aged 25-40 years with Graves' ophthalmopathy. CDR3 sequence reads: CASSFPGRSYEQYF. CDR3 bases: TGTGCCAGCAGCTTCCCGGGCAGATCTTACGAGCAGTACTTC.